There are many counts of the clone carrying this T cell receptor (beta chain). This sample is part of a study of neurological immune-mediated disorders. TCRdb re-called the 5' RACE reads with MiXCR, one entry per CDR3 protein. This table has some 50,000 distinct CDR3 sequences, about an eighth appearing once. The V and J ends lost 0 bases and 3 bases, in that order; junction bases with no gene match: 5. The CDR3 is made up of 17 amino acids. Germline V lookup: CDR1 SGHRS, CDR2 YFSETQ. Time point here: longitudinal time-point 2. Sequenced input: PBMCs. This TCR derives from a male donor with HTLV-1-associated myelopathy (HAM/TSP). The genes are TRBV5-1 and TRBJ2-3, with TRBD1 identical over 12 bases. As DNA, the CDR3 is TGCGCCAGCAGCTTGGATGGGGACAGGGGGCTGACAGATACGCAGTATTTT. It codes for CASSLDGDRGLTDTQYF.